This TCR beta chain appears in the sequencing data of a study of cytomegalovirus exposure and HLA in healthy donors. This CDR3 is built from 14 residues. V shed 0 bases and J 6 bases; nucleotides not matched to a gene: 0. Germline V lookup: CDR1 KGHSH, CDR2 LQKENI. The PCR made use of 60 Vbeta and 13 Jbeta primers. Sequencing used immunoSEQ multiplex PCR; TCRdb keeps in-frame clones, though not all of them. The repertoire holds a few hundred thousand clones, with roughly 80% as singletons. The V and J genes are TRBV18 and TRBJ2-2; 8 bases match TRBD1. The receptor comes from a man aged 40-50 years in good health and CMV-seronegative. Sequenced sample: PBMCs. The CDR3 region has the DNA TGTGCCAGCTCACCACCGACAGGGGCCGGGGAGCTGTTTTTT. Amino acid sequence: CASSPPTGAGELFF.